The source of this T cell receptor beta chain is a study of CD8 T cell repertoires and HIV-1 epitope variants. V gave up 5 bases and J gave up 3 bases, with 9 bases separating them. Per germline, CDR1 MDHEN and CDR2 SYDVKM. CDR3 size: 13 residues. Comments on this clone: The antigen is undetermined.

Repertoires were generated with immunoSEQ multiplex PCR, while TCRdb's copy carries only in-frame clones and drops some. Of several thousand clones listed, around two thirds are singletons. This TCR derives from a male donor with HIV. The sequenced material came from cultured CD8+ T cells derived from PBMCs. J is TRBJ2-3 and V is TRBV28; D is unresolved. The CDR3 nucleotides read TGTGCCAGCAGTCTTGACTCAACAGATACGCAGTATTTT. Its protein is CASSLDSTDTQYF.